This T cell receptor (beta chain) was sequenced in a study of blood T cell repertoires in COVID-19 (dated by TCRdb to 2018 to 2021). Regarding the study in general: Collaborator samples came from the United States, Italy and Spain and covered acute and convalescent phases of COVID-19. The material from the prospective study consisted of cDNA or gDNA derived from T cells, B-cell-depleted T cells, or PBMCs. Subjects who had been exposed to COVID-19, were actively infected with it, or had recovered from it provided the deeply sampled blood TCRbeta repertoires that made up the dataset. The repertoires were released in a freely available public database intended as a resource for research on the immune response to SARS-CoV-2. The samples were drawn from two sources: the first 160 participants of the ongoing ImmuneRACE study, and fewer than 1,500 subjects contributed by 6 global collaborators. Sample metadata almost always included a de-identified subject ID, COVID-19 status, age in years and sex. Where available, HLA class I and class II types were obtained from metadata supplied by the sample provider rather than from assay-based typing. Results and caveats for the whole study, not just this receptor: How much clinical and demographic metadata was included differed by source and by participant, and the metadata was provided uncurated.

On this clone itself: Its recognized antigen is unknown. Base qualities were left out, and no much larger clone turns up one base away. Other DNA variants within this sample encode the same CDR3.

Participants in the prospective study were aged about 18 to 90 years, lived in under 30 United States geographic areas, and enrolled through a virtual design. To assign participants to cohorts, the prospective study relied on clinical history that participants themselves reported in a screening survey and a study questionnaire. For ImmuneRACE Cohort 3, a participant was defined as recovered based on two consecutive negative NP/OP PCR tests, clearance by a healthcare professional, or resolution of symptoms. Each participant in the prospective study had whole blood, serum and a nasopharyngeal or oropharyngeal swab collected by mobile phlebotomists. Additional blood draws and questionnaires over a roughly two-month period could optionally be provided by prospective study participants. Before DNA extraction, blood samples from the prospective study were shipped at room temperature or frozen. Including the terminal cysteine and phenylalanine, the CDR3 comprises 13 residues. The kept DNA is CDR3 alone, 39 bases in frame from the first base. V is trimmed back by 5 bases and J by 7 bases, and the junction contains 3 bases that no gene match accounts for. The germline V gene yields SGHVS for CDR1 and FQNEAQ for CDR2.

The immunoSEQ Assay, a bias-controlled multiplex PCR, was used to amplify TCRbeta CDR3 regions from genomic DNA. From the authors' description of their analysis: Within the assay, amplification of reference gene primers was used to estimate how many nucleated cells each sample contained. To quantify the absolute abundance of each unique TCRbeta CDR3 rearrangement, sequence reads were collapsed and filtered. For each sample, productive Simpson clonality was calculated as the square root of Simpson's diversity index over productive rearrangements. TCRdb took this table from immuneACCESS and kept in-frame rearrangements with V and J called. Such tables lack part of the clones; where checked against another copy, unresolved V genes explain under half of the gap, and the rest is unexplained. V and J calls and clone size are those listed in that table; D and trimming were worked out from the DNA. In all, the sample holds around 240,000 clones, and more than 75% of those were seen once. Clones ranked in the top ten supply around 2% of the sample.

Input material: PBMCs or T cells enriched from blood (not recorded which). The sequence was obtained from a woman aged 45-60 years who had recovered from COVID-19. Here the chain combines TRBV7-8 and TRBJ1-5, with 9 bases matching TRBD1. The CDR3 protein sequence reads: CASSHDRGQPQHF. The nucleotide sequence is given as TGTGCCAGCAGCCACGACAGGGGGCAGCCCCAGCATTTT.